One and the same sample provided the 19 T cell receptor beta chains below, sequenced in a study of T cell responses to AZD1222 COVID-19 vaccine. Clones were read by immunoSEQ multiplex PCR, and TCRdb kept only the in-frame ones, dropping some. The sample holds 35,000 to 45,000 clones, around 82% seen once. The sample in question was peripheral blood, obtained on day 0 of AZD1222 vaccination. Receptors originate from an adult in good health.

The chain recombines TRBV27 with TRBJ1-6, with 9 bases matching TRBD1. The CDR3 sequence is 18 residues long. With 2 bases clipped from V and 0 bases from J, the junction kept 5 bases outside the gene matches. CDR1 and CDR2 from the germline V gene are MNHEY and SMNVEV (reference sequence). CDR3 coding DNA: TGTGCCAGCAGTTTAACGGGACAGGGAGTCTCCTATAATTCACCCCTCCACTTT. Translation: CASSLTGQGVSYNSPLHF.

This chain connects TRBV7-9 to TRBJ1-3, with D possibly being TRBD1 (5 bases). The CDR3 length is 15 residues. The V gene lost 3 bases and the J gene lost 0 bases, with 9 bases spanning the gap. Germline lookup yields CDR1 SEHNR and CDR2 FQNEAQ (reference sequence). The DNA of the CDR3 is TGTGCCAGCAGCTTCGACAGCCACTCTGGAAACACCATATATTTT. Translation: CASSFDSHSGNTIYF.

Worth noting for this clone: At one of its ends the junction is not consistent with the germline gene, which may arise from a read error. This chain uses TRBV11-1 with TRBJ2-3; 10 bases fit TRBD2. This CDR3 comprises 14 residues. Germline V lookup: CDR1 SGHAT, CDR2 FQDESV (reference sequence). The CDR3 sequence: CASSSSGGADTQYF. CDR3 sequence (DNA): TGTGCCAGCAGCTCTAGCGGGGGCGCAGACACGCAGTATTTT.

This chain uses TRBV28 with TRBJ1-2; D possibly corresponds to TRBD1 (6 bases). CDR1 MDHEN and CDR2 SYDVKM come from the germline V gene. This CDR3 is 15 amino acids long. V lost 5 bases, J lost 8 bases, and 21 bases lay in between. The CDR3 DNA is TGTGCCAGCAGTACCCCGACGGGGGCGTCGCTAGGCTACACCTTC. As protein: CASSTPTGASLGYTF.

V usage is TRBV19 and J usage is TRBJ1-5; D gene ambiguous. CDR3 size: 15 residues. Germline assignment: CDR1 LNHDA and CDR2 SQIVND (reference sequence). With 3 bases removed from V and 1 base from J, the gap between germline ends came to 10 bases. In DNA, the CDR3 is TGTGCCAGTAGTATCGGCGAGAGGAGCAATCAGCCCCAGCATTTT. It codes for CASSIGERSNQPQHF.

In its sample, this clone was seen once. The J gene is TRBJ2-5, the V gene TRBV6-5; TRBD2 might be the D (6 bases). The CDR3 is 15 residues long. Trimming removed 2 bases from V and 5 bases from J, with 15 bases in between. Germline loops: CDR1 MNHEY, CDR2 SVGAGI. CDR3 protein: CASSYVPSGQETQYF. CDR3 bases: TGTGCCAGCAGTTACGTCCCCAGCGGGCAGGAGACCCAGTACTTC.

This clone was detected only a few times. The chain has TRBV11-2 and TRBJ2-5; perhaps TRBD2 as D (5 bases). Germline CDR1 SGHAT, CDR2 FQNNGV. This CDR3 contains 16 residues. Trimming shortened V by 5 bases and J by 1 base, and 17 bases separated the two germline ends. CDR3 amino acids: CASSGPGSWAQETQYF. CDR3 coding DNA: TGTGCCAGCAGCGGCCCGGGGTCATGGGCCCAAGAGACCCAGTACTTC.

This chain links TRBV6-2 or TRBV6-3 with TRBJ2-3; no reliable D call. The germline gives CDR1 MNHEY, CDR2 SVGEGT. The CDR3 extends over 14 amino acids. V dropped 2 bases and J dropped 3 bases, with 9 bases sitting between them. The CDR3 coding sequence is TGTGCCAGCAGTTACAGCGTAGCAACAGATACGCAGTATTTT. It translates to CASSYSVATDTQYF.

This clone turned up a few times. J is TRBJ2-3 and V is TRBV6-4; either TRBD1 or TRBD2 may supply D (5 bases each). The germline gives CDR1 MRHNA, CDR2 SNTAGT. The CDR3 runs 14 residues. The V and J ends lost 4 bases and 2 bases respectively, with 10 bases between them. CDR3 DNA: TGTGCCAGCAGTGCTGGGACCCACACAGATACGCAGTATTTT. It encodes CASSAGTHTDTQYF.

As DNA, the CDR3 is TGTGCCAGCAGTTACCAGGGAAACACCATATATTTT. It codes for CASSYQGNTIYF. This sequence joins TRBV6-5 and TRBJ1-3; D call uncertain. Looked up from germline, CDR1 is MNHEY and CDR2 is SVGAGI. With 2 bases removed from V and 4 bases from J, the gap between germline ends came to 3 bases. This CDR3 is built from 12 residues.

This clone was detected only a few times. The chain uses TRBV11-1 and TRBJ1-1; tentative D call: TRBD1 (5 bases). CDR3 length: 14 amino acids. Per germline, CDR1 SGHAT and CDR2 FQDESV (reference sequence). The germline V and J ends were trimmed by 2 bases and 4 bases, with 11 bases remaining between them. CDR3 DNA sequence: TGTGCCAGCAGCTTAAGTCCAGGGCCCACTGAAGCTTTCTTT. This encodes CASSLSPGPTEAFF.

The V and J genes are TRBV6-1 and TRBJ2-7, with D tentatively TRBD1 (5 bases). V gave up 2 bases and J gave up 9 bases, with 14 bases separating them. The CDR3 runs to 13 residues. Looked up from germline, CDR1 is MNHNS and CDR2 is SASEGT. The CDR3 loop is CASSERWAGLQYF. CDR3 nucleotides: TGTGCCAGCAGTGAACGATGGGCAGGGCTGCAGTACTTC.

The chain joins TRBV6-5 to TRBJ2-1; D might be TRBD1 (5 bases). V lost 2 bases to trimming and J lost 8 bases, with 16 bases between them. The germline gives CDR1 MNHEY, CDR2 SVGAGI. The CDR3 spans 15 residues. The CDR3 loop reads CASSYQGLGRDEQFF. The CDR3 DNA reads as TGTGCCAGCAGTTACCAGGGATTGGGAAGGGATGAGCAGTTCTTC.

This chain connects TRBV7-9 to TRBJ2-7, with 8 positions matching TRBD2. The junction had 20 bases not matched to a gene; V was cut back by 8 bases and J by 5 bases. Germline V CDR1 and CDR2: SEHNR, FQNEAQ (reference sequence). The CDR3 has 17 residues. CDR3 in DNA: TGTGCCAGCCAGCCCCTCCTTAGCGGGGCGACCTACCACGAGCAGTACTTC. Encoded protein: CASQPLLSGATYHEQYF.

V gene TRBV11-3 combines with J gene TRBJ1-5; D unresolved. V lost 5 bases and J lost 3, with 11 bases in between. CDR3 length equals 14 residues. Germline V gives CDR1 SGHNT, CDR2 YENEEA. Here the CDR3 DNA reads TGTGCCAGCAGCCAGGACGGATACAATCAGCCCCAGCATTTT. This translates into CASSQDGYNQPQHF.

The chain joins TRBV9 to TRBJ2-3; tentatively, D is TRBD2 (6 bases). Deletions cut 1 base from V and 0 bases from J, with 12 bases between. The CDR3 spans 16 residues. The germline V gene encodes CDR1 SGDLS and CDR2 YYNGEE. The CDR3 DNA follows: TGTGCCAGCAGCGTACGGCTAGCGATGAGCACAGATACGCAGTATTTT. It translates to CASSVRLAMSTDTQYF.

V and J are TRBV18 and TRBJ2-7; 11 nucleotides align to TRBD1. There are 15 residues in the CDR3. The V gene's germline CDR1 is KGHSH and CDR2 LQKENI. J was trimmed by 4 bases and V by 2 bases; bases with no gene match: 4. Written as DNA, the CDR3 is TGTGCCAGCTCACCAAGCGGACAGGGGGCGTACGAGCAGTACTTC. Protein product: CASSPSGQGAYEQYF.

V gene TRBV9 combines with J gene TRBJ2-1; tentative D call: TRBD2 (6 bases). V lost 0 bases and J 4 bases, leaving 11 bases between the germline ends. CDR3 length: 15 amino acids. Germline CDR1 SGDLS, CDR2 YYNGEE. This chain's CDR3 is CASSVGWREYNEQFF. Written as DNA, the CDR3 is TGTGCCAGCAGCGTAGGATGGCGGGAATACAATGAGCAGTTCTTC.

The chain uses TRBV28 and TRBJ1-4; no clear D gene. The CDR3 sequence is 13 residues long. The germline V gene has CDR1 MDHEN and CDR2 SYDVKM. Deletions cut 3 bases from V and 8 bases from J, with 10 bases between. In DNA, the CDR3 is TGTGCCAGCAGTTTGGCCGGTAACGAAAAACTGTTTTTT. Translating gives CASSLAGNEKLFF.